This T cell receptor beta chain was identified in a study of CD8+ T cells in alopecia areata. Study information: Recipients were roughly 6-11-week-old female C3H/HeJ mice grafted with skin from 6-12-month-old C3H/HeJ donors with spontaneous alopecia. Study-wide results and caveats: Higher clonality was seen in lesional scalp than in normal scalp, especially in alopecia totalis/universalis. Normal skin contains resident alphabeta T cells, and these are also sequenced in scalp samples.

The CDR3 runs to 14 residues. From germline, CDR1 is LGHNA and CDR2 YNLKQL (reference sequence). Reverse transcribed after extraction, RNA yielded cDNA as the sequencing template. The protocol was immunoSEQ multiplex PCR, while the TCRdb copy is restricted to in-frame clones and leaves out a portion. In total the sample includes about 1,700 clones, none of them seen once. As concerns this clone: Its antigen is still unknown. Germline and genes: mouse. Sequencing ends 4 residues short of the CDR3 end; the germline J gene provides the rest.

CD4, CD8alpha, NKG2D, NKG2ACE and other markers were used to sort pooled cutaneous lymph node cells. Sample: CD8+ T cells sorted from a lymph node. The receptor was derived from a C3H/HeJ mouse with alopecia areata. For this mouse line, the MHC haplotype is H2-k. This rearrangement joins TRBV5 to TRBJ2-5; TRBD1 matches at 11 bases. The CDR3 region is CASSQGDRGDTQYF. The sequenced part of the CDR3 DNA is TGTGCCAGCAGCCAAGGGGACAGGGGGGAC.